This TCR beta chain was captured in a study of spatial heterogeneity in lung cancer. Time point given: sample taken at primary tumor resection. In each case, whole RNA from tumor, nontumor lung or frozen PBMC was sequenced unsorted. J gave up 7 bases and V 8 bases, and 8 bases lay outside the gene matches. Looked up from germline, CDR1 is MNHEY and CDR2 is SVGAGI. The CDR3 length is 13 residues. There are many counts of this clonotype. The antigen is not known. For a library built for alpha chains, this beta chain is a stray read; little rests on its size. Study-level results: Intratumoral expanded alpha and beta TCR counts were found to track tumor mutation counts.

Each TCR cDNA molecule bore a unique molecular identifier. TCRdb reanalysed the 5' RACE reads using MiXCR and keeps one entry per CDR3 protein. This sample carries around 15,000 distinct CDR3 sequences, around 7.1% of them seen once, and the ten largest clones take about 20%. Sequenced material: lung tumor tissue, taken at surgery. The V and J genes are TRBV6-5 and TRBJ1-2; 9 bases agree with TRBD1. This TCR derives from a female donor with early-stage non-small cell lung cancer. The CDR3 DNA is TGTGCCAGCGCCGGGACAGGGAGGAGTGGCTACACCTTC. This sequence encodes CASAGTGRSGYTF.